What follows is one T cell receptor (beta chain) and its context. The antigen is not known. This entry is derived from a study of T cell responses to AZD1222 COVID-19 vaccine. Findings of the study overall: The repertoires were collected only after the peak T cell response.

The CDR3 sequence is 14 residues long. The germline V gene encodes CDR1 LGHNA and CDR2 YNFKEQ. The V and J ends lost 4 bases and 2 bases respectively, with 9 bases between them. The table came from immunoSEQ multiplex PCR; TCRdb's copy has only in-frame clones and leaves some out. The sample comprises 95,000 to 150,000 clones, about 88% of which are singletons, and 2% to 3% rests with the top ten. Sequenced here: peripheral blood, sampled on day 0 of AZD1222 vaccination. The V gene is TRBV4-2, the J gene TRBJ2-1; D ambiguous. The sequence derives from an adult in good health. CDR3 nucleotide sequence: TGTGCCAGCAGCCCTTTGGCGGCCTACAATGAGCAGTTCTTC. Protein: CASSPLAAYNEQFF.